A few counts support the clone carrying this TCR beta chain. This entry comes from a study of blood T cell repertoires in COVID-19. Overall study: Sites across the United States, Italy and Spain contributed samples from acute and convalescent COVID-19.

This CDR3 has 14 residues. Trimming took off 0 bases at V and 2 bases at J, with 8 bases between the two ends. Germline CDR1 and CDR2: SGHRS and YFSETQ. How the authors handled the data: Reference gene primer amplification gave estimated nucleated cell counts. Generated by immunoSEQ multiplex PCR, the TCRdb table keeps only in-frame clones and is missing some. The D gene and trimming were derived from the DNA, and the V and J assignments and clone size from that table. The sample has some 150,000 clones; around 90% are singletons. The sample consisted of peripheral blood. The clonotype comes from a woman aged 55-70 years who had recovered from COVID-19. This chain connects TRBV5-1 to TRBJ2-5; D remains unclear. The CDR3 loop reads CASSLVSGQETQYF. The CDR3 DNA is TGCGCCAGCAGCTTGGTGTCAGGACAAGAGACCCAGTACTTC.